This entry features one T cell receptor (beta chain) sequence. As yet, its antigen is unknown. Repertoires were generated with immunoSEQ multiplex PCR, while TCRdb's copy carries only in-frame clones and drops some. Here the sample spans over a million clones, roughly 97% being singletons. CDR3 size: 15 residues. V lost 5 bases to trimming and J lost 4 bases; unmatched junction nucleotides: 8. Germline CDR1 is SEHNR and CDR2 is FQNEAQ (reference sequence). This entry belongs to a study of shared clonotypes between healthy human individuals. General study points: The generation probabilities recorded for non-shared clonotypes fell below those of clonotypes shared by all four donors. Generally, naive subsets (rather than memory subsets) showed larger estimated richness.

J is TRBJ1-1 and V is TRBV7-9; 9 nucleotides align to TRBD1. The receptor was derived from a man younger than 40 in good health. The sequencing input was naive CD4+ T cells sorted from blood. As for subset: CD45RA+ positively selected. CDR3 amino acids: CASSGNRGLITEAFF. The DNA for the CDR3 is TGTGCCAGCAGCGGAAACAGGGGGCTTATCACTGAAGCTTTCTTT.